This T cell receptor (beta chain) appears in the sequencing data of a study of OX40 agonist ivuxolimab in advanced cancers. About the study: Those treated in dose escalation had hepatocellular carcinoma, melanoma, renal cell cancer or head and neck cancer. Past anti-PD-1, anti-PD-L1 or anti-CTLA-4 therapy was accepted, and 40% to 50% had received some.

CDR3 length equals 11 residues. CDR1 is MNHEY, CDR2 SVGAGI, per germline. The V end lost 0 bases, the J end lost 5 bases, and 1 base lay between the germline ends. Method: immunoSEQ multiplex PCR; TCRdb's copy keeps in-frame clones and lacks some. The profile covers 60,000 to 75,000 clones, with approximately 84% appearing a single time and roughly 7.9% taken by the ten largest. The sequences come from CD4+ or CD8+ T cells sorted from blood, collected in a trial of the OX40 agonist ivuxolimab. This receptor was taken from an adult with an advanced solid tumor such as melanoma, head and neck, liver or kidney cancer. The chain combines TRBV6-5 with TRBJ2-5, with D unresolved. The CDR3 here is CASSYSETQYF. In nucleotides, the CDR3 is TGTGCCAGCAGTTACTCGGAGACCCAGTACTTC.